This passage covers 5 T cell receptor beta chains from one sample sequenced in a study of blood T cells in healthy people across ages. Next came a second PCR, run for about 7 to 12 cycles, which used a sample-barcoded 5' primer along with a J-beta primer mix. TCRdb reprocessed the 5' RACE reads via MiXCR and lists one record per CDR3 protein. The repertoire holds about 1,400,000 distinct CDR3 sequences, with roughly 40% as singletons. The sample taken for sequencing was blood. The receptors stem from a woman between 18 and 29 years old in good health.

This clonotype was seen more than once but under ten times. The chain recombines TRBV12-3 or TRBV12-4 with TRBJ2-3; TRBD2 matches 9 bases. With V trimmed by 2 bases and J by 5 bases, 11 bases remained unmatched. CDR3 length: 17 residues. CDR3 residues: CASSLNPSGIRGDTQYF. CDR3 sequence (DNA): TGTGCCAGCAGTTTAAACCCTAGCGGGATAAGAGGAGATACGCAGTATTTT.

This clonotype has a count of ten or more. V gene TRBV7-9 combines with J gene TRBJ2-1; unclear D gene. The CDR3 is made up of 12 amino acids. V lost 9 bases, J lost 7 bases, and 13 bases lay in between. Germline lookup yields CDR1 SEHNR and CDR2 FQNEAQ (reference sequence). CDR3 nucleotides: TGTGCCAGTCTCAACATGAGGAATGAGCAGTTCTTC. This encodes CASLNMRNEQFF.

This clonotype was detected a few times. The rearrangement joins TRBV20-1 to TRBJ2-7; TRBD2 matches 8 bases. CDR1 and CDR2 from the germline V gene are DFQATT and SNEGSKA (reference sequence). CDR3 length equals 14 residues. Unmatched junction bases numbered 8, after V lost 6 bases and J lost 1 base. In DNA form, the CDR3 reads TGCAGTGCCATAGACGGGGGGGGGTCCTACGAGCAGTACTTC. It specifies CSAIDGGGSYEQYF.

This clonotype was detected once. The chain couples TRBV2 to TRBJ1-2, with unresolved D. Trimming took off 8 bases at V and 10 bases at J, with 11 bases between the two ends. Germline V CDR1 and CDR2: SNHLY, FYNNEI. The length of the CDR3 is 10 residues. The CDR3 is CASRYFDYTF. The CDR3 nucleotides are TGTGCCAGCCGCTACTTCGACTACACCTTC.

The V and J genes are TRBV20-1 and TRBJ1-1; maybe TRBD1 (5 bases). The CDR3 runs to 15 residues. Per the germline V gene, CDR1 is DFQATT and CDR2 is SNEGSKA (reference sequence). V lost 0 bases to trimming and J lost 2 bases, with 13 bases between them. The CDR3 DNA reads TGCAGTGCTAGAGATTCCGGGGGGACCAACACTGAAGCTTTCTTT. Residues: CSARDSGGTNTEAFF.